These 28 T cell receptor beta chains came from one sample sequenced in a study of blood T cell repertoires in COVID-19. Assay: immunoSEQ multiplex PCR; the TCRdb copy retains only in-frame clones and omits some. The sample holds approximately 150,000 clones, roughly 90% seen once. Sequenced material: peripheral blood. The receptors here all came from a man aged 65-85 years with active COVID-19.

The chain is built from TRBV5-1 and TRBJ2-5; 13 nucleotides agree with TRBD2. The CDR3 has 16 residues. J lost 5 bases, V lost 4 bases, and 8 bases had no gene match. The germline V gene encodes CDR1 SGHRS and CDR2 YFSETQ. The CDR3: CASSPPRLAGGETQYF. CDR3 nucleotides: TGCGCCAGCAGCCCTCCCCGACTAGCGGGAGGCGAGACCCAGTACTTC.

This clone occurred a few times. The chain recombines TRBV5-4 with TRBJ2-3, with TRBD2 as a possible D gene (6 bases). Germline V gene data show CDR1 as SGHNT and CDR2 as YYREEE (reference sequence). V dropped 0 bases and J dropped 1 base, with 9 bases sitting between them. This CDR3 has 15 amino acids. Here the CDR3 reads CASSLAGARTDTQYF. The CDR3 DNA reads as TGTGCCAGCAGCTTGGCGGGAGCGCGCACAGATACGCAGTATTTT.

V gene TRBV5-1 combines with J gene TRBJ2-1; 8 bases match TRBD2. Trimming cost V 1 base and J 9 bases; bases outside gene matches: 9. The CDR3 is 15 residues long. Germline V gene lookup returns CDR1 SGHRS and CDR2 YFSETQ. CDR3 loop: CASSLTSGAYGEQFF. CDR3 nucleotide sequence: TGCGCCAGCAGCTTGACTAGCGGAGCCTACGGTGAGCAGTTCTTC.

V and J are TRBV5-4 and TRBJ2-3; 8 nucleotides align to TRBD2. The CDR3 consists of 15 residues. The junction had 3 bases not matched to a gene; V was cut back by 2 bases and J by 1 base. CDR1 is SGHNT and CDR2 is YYREEE in the germline V gene (reference sequence). Here the CDR3 DNA reads TGTGCCAGCAGCTTCCCAGCGGGGGGCACAGATACGCAGTATTTT. Protein: CASSFPAGGTDTQYF.

The V and J genes are TRBV7-9 and TRBJ2-7; 8 bases agree with TRBD1. This CDR3 has 16 amino acids. CDR1 and CDR2 from the germline V gene are SEHNR and FQNEAQ (reference sequence). J was trimmed by 2 bases and V by 5 bases; bases with no gene match: 11. DNA of the CDR3: TGTGCCAGCAGCCTCGACAGGGGCTCCTCTACCTACGAGCAGTACTTC. This codes for CASSLDRGSSTYEQYF.

V usage is TRBV9 and J usage is TRBJ1-5; TRBD1 aligns across 7 bases. V dropped 2 bases and J dropped 1; count of bases not matched to a gene: 0. The CDR3 totals 14 residues. The germline CDR1 and CDR2 sequences are SGDLS and YYNGEE. The CDR3 protein is CASSVTGSNQPQHF. As DNA, the CDR3 is TGTGCCAGCAGCGTGACAGGGAGCAATCAGCCCCAGCATTTT. Variable domain in full (rest from reference TRBV9 and TRBJ1-5): DSGVTQTPKHLITATGQRVTLRCSPRSGDLSVYWYQQSLDQGLQFLIQYYNGEERAKGNILERFSAQQFPDLHSELNLSSLELGDSALYFCASSVTGSNQPQHFGDGTRLSIL.

This chain connects TRBV28 to TRBJ2-5; 10 positions match TRBD1. This CDR3 is built from 12 residues. Germline CDR1 is MDHEN and CDR2 is SYDVKM. Unmatched junction bases numbered 5, after V lost 3 bases and J lost 13 bases. The CDR3: CASSFGDRGVYF. CDR3 in DNA: TGTGCCAGCAGTTTTGGGGACAGGGGAGTGTACTTC.

V and J are TRBV5-4 and TRBJ2-1, with a tentative D call TRBD1 (6 bases). V was pared by 4 bases and J by 4 bases, with 24 bases between. The CDR3 is 18 residues long. The germline gives CDR1 SGHNT, CDR2 YYREEE (reference sequence). The CDR3 sequence: CASSTRTARNRIYNEQFF. The CDR3 nucleotides read TGTGCCAGCAGCACCAGGACAGCCCGGAATAGGATATACAATGAGCAGTTCTTC.

The chain has TRBV2 and TRBJ2-4; D gene ambiguous. The V gene's germline CDR1 is SNHLY and CDR2 FYNNEI. The CDR3 is 12 amino acids. The V end lost 1 base, the J end lost 9 bases, and 7 bases lay between the germline ends. The CDR3 region is CASSEDISIQYF. In nucleotides, the CDR3 is TGTGCCAGCAGTGAAGACATCAGCATTCAGTACTTC. The full variable domain, with the rest looked up from reference TRBV2 and TRBJ2-4, is EPEVTQTPSHQVTQMGQEVILRCVPISNHLYFYWYRQILGQKVEFLVSFYNNEISEKSEIFDDQFSVERPDGSNFTLKIRSTKLEDSAMYFCASSEDISIQYFGAGTRLSVL.

The V and J genes are TRBV18 and TRBJ2-1, with 11 bases fitting TRBD2. Germline lookup yields CDR1 KGHSH and CDR2 LQKENI. V trimming: 3 bases; J trimming: 10 bases; junction bases outside the gene matches: 2. The CDR3 consists of 13 residues. Here the CDR3 reads CASSPWTSGEQFF. DNA of the CDR3: TGTGCCAGCTCACCTTGGACTAGCGGGGAGCAGTTCTTC.

This chain connects TRBV28 to TRBJ1-5; maybe TRBD1 (6 bases). The germline V gene has CDR1 MDHEN and CDR2 SYDVKM. V shed 5 bases and J shed 6 bases, with 17 bases lying between them. There are 15 residues in the CDR3. The CDR3 is CASSPTGFRGQPQHF. The CDR3 DNA follows: TGTGCCAGCAGTCCTACAGGGTTTCGGGGTCAGCCCCAGCATTTT. Complete variable domain (other parts from reference TRBV28 and TRBJ1-5): DVKVTQSSRYLVKRTGEKVFLECVQDMDHENMFWYRQDPGLGLRLIYFSYDVKMKEKGDIPEGYSVSREKKERFSLILESASTNQTSMYLCASSPTGFRGQPQHFGDGTRLSIL.

The chain links TRBV3-1 (or the pseudogene TRBV3-2) to TRBJ1-2; D possibly corresponds to TRBD1 (6 bases). Trimming shortened V by 4 bases and J by 4 bases, and 10 bases separated the two germline ends. This CDR3 region has 13 residues. Looked up from germline, CDR1 is LGHDT and CDR2 is YNNKEL (reference sequence). The CDR3 region is CASSRTDFYGYTF. The CDR3 DNA follows: TGTGCCAGCAGCCGGACAGATTTCTATGGCTACACCTTC.

V and J are TRBV12-3 or TRBV12-4 and TRBJ1-1; D remains ambiguous. This CDR3 region has 13 residues. Between the trimmed V and J ends, which lost 5 bases and 0 bases, there was a span of 7 bases. The DNA for the CDR3 is TGTGCCAGCAGTAGCTTAATGAACACTGAAGCTTTCTTT. This translates into CASSSLMNTEAFF.

There are a few counts of this clone. This chain links TRBV2 with TRBJ2-7; 7 bases are a match to TRBD2. CDR3 size: 14 residues. The junction had 7 bases not matched to a gene; V was cut back by 6 bases and J by 2 bases. In germline, CDR1 is SNHLY, CDR2 FYNNEI. The CDR3 region is CASRGNSGPYEQYF. CDR3 coding DNA: TGTGCCAGCAGGGGGAATAGCGGGCCCTACGAGCAGTACTTC.

In its sample, this clone was seen once. The chain has TRBV3-1 (or the pseudogene TRBV3-2) and TRBJ2-2, with TRBD2 as a possible D gene (6 bases). Trimming took 8 bases from V and 4 from J, leaving 17 bases between them. This CDR3 has 15 amino acids. The V gene's germline CDR1 is LGHDT and CDR2 YNNKEL (reference sequence). The CDR3 DNA reads as TGTGCCAGCTACCAGGGCGGGAAAAGCACCGGGGAGCTGTTTTTT. It is translated as CASYQGGKSTGELFF.

The gene calls are TRBV30 and TRBJ2-7, with D perhaps matching TRBD1 (5 bases). Between the trimmed V and J ends, which lost 3 bases and 3 bases, there was a span of 9 bases. This CDR3 region has 12 residues. From germline, CDR1 is GTSNPN and CDR2 SVGIG (reference sequence). CDR3 DNA: TGTGCCTGGAGCCCGACAGTCTACGAGCAGTACTTC. Its protein is CAWSPTVYEQYF.

The chain joins TRBV5-1 to TRBJ2-5, with TRBD1 identical over 7 bases. The CDR3 sequence is 13 residues long. Looked up from germline, CDR1 is SGHRS and CDR2 is YFSETQ. Unmatched junction bases numbered 5, after V lost 4 bases and J lost 5 bases. In nucleotides, the CDR3 is TGCGCCAGCAGCCCGACAGGGTTGGAGACCCAGTACTTC. It specifies CASSPTGLETQYF.

The chain is built from TRBV19 and TRBJ1-2, with D perhaps matching TRBD1 (5 bases). Germline CDR1 is LNHDA and CDR2 is SQIVND (reference sequence). The CDR3 runs 12 residues. Trimming removed 3 bases from V and 8 bases from J, with 10 bases in between. In DNA form, the CDR3 reads TGTGCCAGTAGTATTCCAGGGATCGGCTACACCTTC. Its translation: CASSIPGIGYTF.

The V call is TRBV10-3, the J call TRBJ2-7, with D possibly being TRBD2 (6 bases). CDR3 length: 17 amino acids. Germline values: CDR1 ENHRY, CDR2 SYGVKD. The V gene lost 6 bases and the J gene lost 0 bases, with 21 bases spanning the gap. The CDR3 region is CAISSTNSGPFSYEQYF. The CDR3 bases are TGTGCCATCAGCTCAACAAATAGCGGCCCTTTCTCCTACGAGCAGTACTTC.

This sequence joins TRBV28 and TRBJ2-7; 7 nucleotides align to TRBD1. CDR1 is MDHEN and CDR2 is SYDVKM in the germline V gene. This CDR3 has 15 amino acids. V lost 3 bases to trimming and J lost 4 bases; unmatched junction nucleotides: 9. For the CDR3, the DNA is TGTGCCAGCAGTTTTGGTTCCAGGGGGTCTTACGAGCAGTACTTC. Its translation: CASSFGSRGSYEQYF. Full variable domain (remainder filled in from reference TRBV28 and TRBJ2-7): DVKVTQSSRYLVKRTGEKVFLECVQDMDHENMFWYRQDPGLGLRLIYFSYDVKMKEKGDIPEGYSVSREKKERFSLILESASTNQTSMYLCASSFGSRGSYEQYFGPGTRLTVT.

The V call is TRBV30, the J call TRBJ2-1; TRBD2 agrees at 13 bases. The V segment lost 2 bases and the J segment 7 bases; nucleotides outside the gene matches: 8. Germline lookup yields CDR1 GTSNPN and CDR2 SVGIG (reference sequence). This CDR3 has 16 amino acids. CDR3 nucleotide sequence: TGTGCCTGGAGTATTCCGGGACTAGCGGGATTGAATGAGCAGTTCTTC. As protein: CAWSIPGLAGLNEQFF. Full variable domain (outside the CDR3, taken from reference TRBV30 and TRBJ2-1): SQTIHQWPATLVQPVGSPLSLECTVEGTSNPNLYWYRQAAGRGLQLLFYSVGIGQISSEVPQNLSASRPQDRQFILSSKKLLLSDSGFYLCAWSIPGLAGLNEQFFGPGTRLTVL.

The rearrangement uses TRBV11-2 and TRBJ1-1; 8 bases align to TRBD1. Germline trimming cut 3 bases from V and 3 bases from J; bases unmatched to any gene: 3. The CDR3 consists of 14 residues. The germline V gene encodes CDR1 SGHAT and CDR2 FQNNGV. The CDR3 here is CASSFGQGHTEAFF. The CDR3 DNA is TGTGCCAGCAGCTTCGGACAGGGACACACTGAAGCTTTCTTT.

The CDR3 region is CASSPNDRGAEAFF. The CDR3 nucleotides are TGTGCCAGCTCACCTAACGACAGGGGGGCTGAAGCTTTCTTT. The chain uses TRBV18 and TRBJ1-1, with TRBD1 matching over 9 bases. CDR3 size: 14 residues. The junction had 5 bases not matched to a gene; V was cut back by 3 bases and J by 6 bases. CDR1 and CDR2 (germline): KGHSH, LQKENI.

The chain links TRBV6-6 to TRBJ2-1; D unclear. CDR1 and CDR2 (germline): MNHNY, SVGAGI (reference sequence). CDR3 length: 13 residues. V lost 4 bases, J lost 7 bases, and 11 bases lay in between. In DNA form, the CDR3 reads TGTGCCAGCAGTTGGGCTGGTGAGAATGAGCAGTTCTTC. Protein: CASSWAGENEQFF.

This clone showed up just a few times. The chain joins TRBV10-3 to TRBJ1-2, with D perhaps matching TRBD1 (6 bases). CDR1 is ENHRY and CDR2 is SYGVKD in the germline V gene. The CDR3 runs to 13 residues. V shed 11 bases and J shed 6 bases, with 19 bases lying between them. The chain's CDR3 is CASSNTGTNGYTF. Written as DNA, the CDR3 is TGTGCCTCATCAAACACAGGGACAAATGGCTACACCTTC.

This chain uses TRBV5-1 with TRBJ2-7; perhaps TRBD2 as D (6 bases). The V gene's germline CDR1 is SGHRS and CDR2 YFSETQ. With 7 bases removed from V and 4 bases from J, the gap between germline ends came to 15 bases. CDR3 length: 13 amino acids. CDR3 nucleotide sequence: TGCGCCAGCGCCCCAGGGAGGTCTTACGAGCAGTACTTC. Translated, it gives CASAPGRSYEQYF.

The chain employs TRBV5-1 and TRBJ2-1; TRBD2 matches 10 bases. This CDR3 contains 15 residues. With V trimmed by 5 bases and J by 7 bases, 9 bases remained unmatched. Germline CDR1 SGHRS, CDR2 YFSETQ. CDR3 amino acids: CASSVAGGLLNEQFF. Written as DNA, the CDR3 is TGCGCCAGCAGTGTAGCGGGAGGATTACTGAATGAGCAGTTCTTC.

This sequence joins TRBV30 and TRBJ2-1; 13 nucleotides agree with TRBD2. Germline V gene sequence: CDR1 GTSNPN, CDR2 SVGIG (reference sequence). Trimming removed 0 bases from V and 4 bases from J; junction bases left unmatched: 3. CDR3 length: 16 residues. This CDR3 reads CAWSVLAGGSYNEQFF. The CDR3, as DNA: TGTGCCTGGAGTGTACTAGCGGGAGGGAGTTACAATGAGCAGTTCTTC.